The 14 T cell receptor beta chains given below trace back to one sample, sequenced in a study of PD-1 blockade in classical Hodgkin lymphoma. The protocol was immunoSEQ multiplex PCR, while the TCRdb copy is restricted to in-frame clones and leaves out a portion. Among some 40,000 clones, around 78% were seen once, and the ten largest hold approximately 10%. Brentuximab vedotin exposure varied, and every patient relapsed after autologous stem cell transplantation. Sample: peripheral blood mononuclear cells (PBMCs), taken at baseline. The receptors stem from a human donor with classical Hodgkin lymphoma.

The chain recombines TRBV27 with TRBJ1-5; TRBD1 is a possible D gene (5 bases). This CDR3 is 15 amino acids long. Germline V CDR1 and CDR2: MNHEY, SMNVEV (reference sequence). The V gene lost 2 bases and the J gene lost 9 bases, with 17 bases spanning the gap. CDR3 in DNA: TGTGCCAGCAGTTTAAATTCCAGGGCAATAGGGCCCCAGCATTTT. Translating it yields CASSLNSRAIGPQHF.

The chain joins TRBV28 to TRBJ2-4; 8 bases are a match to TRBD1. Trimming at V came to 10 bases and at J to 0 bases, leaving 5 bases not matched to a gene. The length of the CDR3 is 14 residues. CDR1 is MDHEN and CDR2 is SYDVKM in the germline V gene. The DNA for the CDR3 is TGTGCCACCTTAGACAGGGGAGCCAAAAACATTCAGTACTTC. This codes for CATLDRGAKNIQYF.

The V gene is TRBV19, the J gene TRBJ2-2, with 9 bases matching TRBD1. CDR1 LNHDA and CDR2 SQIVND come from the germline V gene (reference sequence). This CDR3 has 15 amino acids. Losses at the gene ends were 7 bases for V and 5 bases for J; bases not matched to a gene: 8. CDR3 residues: CASTRGQGSTGELFF. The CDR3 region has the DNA TGTGCCAGTACCCGGGGACAGGGCTCTACCGGGGAGCTGTTTTTT.

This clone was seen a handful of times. The CDR3 here is CASRDRASGANVLTF. The CDR3 DNA reads as TGTGCCAGTAGGGACAGGGCCTCTGGGGCCAACGTCCTGACTTTC. J is TRBJ2-6 and V is TRBV19; 8 nucleotides agree with TRBD1. V gave up 6 bases and J gave up 0 bases; unmatched junction bases: 1. The CDR3 is made up of 15 amino acids. Germline CDR1 LNHDA, CDR2 SQIVND (reference sequence).

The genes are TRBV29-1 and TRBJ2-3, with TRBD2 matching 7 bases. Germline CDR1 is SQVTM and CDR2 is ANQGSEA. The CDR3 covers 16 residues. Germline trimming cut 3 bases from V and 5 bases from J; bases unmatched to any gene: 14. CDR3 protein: CSVDGHVRGGEDTQYF. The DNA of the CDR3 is TGCAGCGTTGATGGGCACGTAAGGGGAGGGGAAGATACGCAGTATTTT.

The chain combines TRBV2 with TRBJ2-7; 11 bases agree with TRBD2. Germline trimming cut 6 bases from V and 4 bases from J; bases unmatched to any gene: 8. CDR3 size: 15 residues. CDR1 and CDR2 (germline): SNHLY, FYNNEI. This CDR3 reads CASRDSGRARYEQYF. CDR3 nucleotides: TGTGCCAGCAGAGATAGCGGGAGGGCCCGATACGAGCAGTACTTC.

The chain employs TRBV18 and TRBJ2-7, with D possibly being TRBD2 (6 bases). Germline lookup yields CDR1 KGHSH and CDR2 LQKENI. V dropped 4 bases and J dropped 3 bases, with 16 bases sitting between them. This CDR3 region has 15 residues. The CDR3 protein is CASSQDYYGIYEQYF. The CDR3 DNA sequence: TGTGCCAGCTCACAGGACTATTATGGGATCTACGAGCAGTACTTC.

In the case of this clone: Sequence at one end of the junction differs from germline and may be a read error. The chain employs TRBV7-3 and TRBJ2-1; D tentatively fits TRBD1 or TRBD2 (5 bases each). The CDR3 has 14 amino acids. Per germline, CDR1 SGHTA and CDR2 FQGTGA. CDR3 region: CASSFSGPYNEQFF. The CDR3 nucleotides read TGTGCCAGCAGCTTTTCGGGGCCCTATAATGAGCAGTTCTTC.

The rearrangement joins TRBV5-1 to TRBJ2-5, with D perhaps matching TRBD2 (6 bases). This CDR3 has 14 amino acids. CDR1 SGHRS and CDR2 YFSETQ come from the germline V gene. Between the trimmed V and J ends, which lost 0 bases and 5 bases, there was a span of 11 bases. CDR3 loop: CASSLEAGRETQYF. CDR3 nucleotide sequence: TGCGCCAGCAGCTTGGAGGCAGGGAGGGAGACCCAGTACTTC.

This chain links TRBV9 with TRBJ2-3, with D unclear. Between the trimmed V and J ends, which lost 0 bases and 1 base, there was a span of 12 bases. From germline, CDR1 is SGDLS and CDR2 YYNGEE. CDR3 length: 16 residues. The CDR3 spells CASSVGGLRGTDTQYF. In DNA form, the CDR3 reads TGTGCCAGCAGCGTAGGGGGTCTCCGGGGCACAGATACGCAGTATTTT.

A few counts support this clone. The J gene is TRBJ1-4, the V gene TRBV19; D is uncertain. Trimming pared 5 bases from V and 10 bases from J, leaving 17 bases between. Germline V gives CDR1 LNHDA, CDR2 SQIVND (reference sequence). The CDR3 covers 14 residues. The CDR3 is CASSPARTIGKLFF. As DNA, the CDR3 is TGTGCCAGTAGTCCCGCGAGGACCATCGGAAAACTGTTTTTT.

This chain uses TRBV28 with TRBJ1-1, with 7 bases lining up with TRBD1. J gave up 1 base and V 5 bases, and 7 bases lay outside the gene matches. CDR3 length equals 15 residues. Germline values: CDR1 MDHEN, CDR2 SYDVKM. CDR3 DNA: TGTGCCAGCAGTCCGCGGACAGGATCGAACACTGAAGCTTTCTTT. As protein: CASSPRTGSNTEAFF.

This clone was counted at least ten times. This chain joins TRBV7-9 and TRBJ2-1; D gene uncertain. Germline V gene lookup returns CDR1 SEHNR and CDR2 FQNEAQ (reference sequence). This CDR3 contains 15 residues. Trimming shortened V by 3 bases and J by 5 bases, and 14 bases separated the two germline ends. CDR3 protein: CASSFTAPGDNEQFF. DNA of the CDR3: TGTGCCAGCAGCTTCACCGCGCCCGGCGACAATGAGCAGTTCTTC. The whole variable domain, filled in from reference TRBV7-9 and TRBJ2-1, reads DTGVSQNPRHKITKRGQNVTFRCDPISEHNRLYWYRQTLGQGPEFLTYFQNEAQLEKSRLLSDRFSAERPKGSFSTLEIQRTEQGDSAMYLCASSFTAPGDNEQFFGPGTRLTVL.

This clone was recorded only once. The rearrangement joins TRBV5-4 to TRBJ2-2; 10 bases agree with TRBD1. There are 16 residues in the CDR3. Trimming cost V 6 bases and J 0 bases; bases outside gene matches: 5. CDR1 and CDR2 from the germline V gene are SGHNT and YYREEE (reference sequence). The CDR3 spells CASKGQGTANTGELFF. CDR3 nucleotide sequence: TGTGCCAGCAAGGGACAGGGGACGGCGAACACCGGGGAGCTGTTTTTT.